Below, 4 T cell receptor beta chains from the same sample are listed, as sequenced in a study of CD4 T cells in relation to SARS-CoV-2 and coronaviruses. Generated by immunoSEQ multiplex PCR, the TCRdb table keeps only in-frame clones and is missing some. The data contain under 45,000 clones, more than 65% of them seen just once; the ten biggest clones take up 3.5% to 5%. These receptors' targets are unknown. Sequenced input: naive CD4+ T cells from PBMCs, cultured in vitro. The subset denotes: naive CD4+ T cells isolated by negative enrichment. All receptors derive from an adult with COVID-19.

This CDR3 reads CASSLSLETQYF. Written as DNA, the CDR3 is TGTGCCAGCAGTCTTAGTTTGGAGACCCAGTACTTC. J is TRBJ2-5 and V is TRBV28, with D hard to call. The CDR3 has 12 residues. The germline V gene has CDR1 MDHEN and CDR2 SYDVKM. Trimming left V 5 bases short and J 5 bases short, with 9 bases between.

This clone has more than one count but fewer than ten. The V and J genes are TRBV19 and TRBJ1-5; D call uncertain. From germline, CDR1 is LNHDA and CDR2 SQIVND (reference sequence). Trimming cost V 2 bases and J 2 bases, with 10 bases left between them. The CDR3 covers 15 residues. CDR3 nucleotides: TGTGCCAGTAGTATATGGGAAGGTCGCAATCAGCCCCAGCATTTT. It specifies CASSIWEGRNQPQHF. Filled out from reference TRBV19 and TRBJ1-5, the complete variable domain reads DGGITQSPKYLFRKEGQNVTLSCEQNLNHDAMYWYRQDPGQGLRLIYYSQIVNDFQKGDIAEGYSVSREKKESFPLTVTSAQKNPTAFYLCASSIWEGRNQPQHFGDGTRLSIL.

The V gene is TRBV11-2, the J gene TRBJ1-6; D is unresolved. The CDR3 is made up of 12 amino acids. Germline V gives CDR1 SGHAT, CDR2 FQNNGV. The V gene lost 1 base and the J gene lost 9 bases, with 4 bases spanning the gap. In DNA form, the CDR3 reads TGTGCCAGCAGCTTAGTGAGTTCACCCCTCCACTTT. Translating gives CASSLVSSPLHF.

The genes are TRBV6-4 and TRBJ2-1, with D possibly being TRBD2 (6 bases). CDR1 and CDR2 (germline): MRHNA, SNTAGT. This CDR3 comprises 18 residues. V gave up 5 bases and J gave up 0 bases, with 20 bases separating them. The CDR3 spells CASSSYGAGRSSYNEQFF. The CDR3 DNA reads as TGTGCCAGCAGTTCTTATGGGGCGGGACGAAGCTCCTACAATGAGCAGTTCTTC.